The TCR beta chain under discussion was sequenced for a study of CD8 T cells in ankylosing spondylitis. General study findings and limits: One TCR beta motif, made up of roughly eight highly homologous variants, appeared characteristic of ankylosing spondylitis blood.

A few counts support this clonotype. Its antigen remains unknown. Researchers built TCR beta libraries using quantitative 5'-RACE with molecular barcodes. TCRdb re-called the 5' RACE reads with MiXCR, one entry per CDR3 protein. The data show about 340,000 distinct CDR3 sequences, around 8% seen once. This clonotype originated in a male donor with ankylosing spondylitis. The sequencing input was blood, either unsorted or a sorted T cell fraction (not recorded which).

CDR3 amino acids: CASSLAGDRGTDTQYF. CDR3 coding DNA: TGTGCCAGCAGCTTGGCCGGGGACAGGGGCACAGATACGCAGTATTTT. The chain employs TRBV5-5 and TRBJ2-3, with 9 bases matching TRBD1. The germline gives CDR1 SGHKS, CDR2 YYEKEE (reference sequence). CDR3 length: 16 residues. J was trimmed by 1 base and V by 0 bases; bases with no gene match: 3.